The source of this T cell receptor (beta chain) is a study of blood T cell repertoires in COVID-19. Looking at the study overall: Acute and convalescent COVID-19 samples came from the United States, Italy and Spain. T cells, B-cell-depleted T cells, or PBMCs provided the cDNA or gDNA that served as material.

Generated by immunoSEQ multiplex PCR, the TCRdb table keeps only in-frame clones and is missing some. The table includes 150,000 or so clones, about 90% detected once. CDR1 is SGHRS, CDR2 YFSETQ, per germline. The V segment lost 0 bases and the J segment 9 bases; nucleotides outside the gene matches: 9. This CDR3 comprises 14 residues. Enrollment of patients from Seattle took place during active infection, with longitudinal follow-up. The specimen was peripheral blood. The chain links TRBV5-1 to TRBJ2-7; 7 bases fit TRBD1. This TCR was sampled from a man aged 25-40 years with COVID-19, enrolled during active disease. This CDR3 reads CASSLEGQDDAQYF. CDR3 bases: TGCGCCAGCAGCTTGGAAGGACAGGACGATGCGCAGTACTTC. The variable domain in full, with the rest retrieved from reference TRBV5-1 and TRBJ2-7, is KAGVTQTPRYLIKTRGQQVTLSCSPISGHRSVSWYQQTPGQGLQFLFEYFSETQRNKGNFPGRFSGRQFSNSRSEMNVSTLELGDSALYLCASSLEGQDDAQYFGPGTRLTVT.